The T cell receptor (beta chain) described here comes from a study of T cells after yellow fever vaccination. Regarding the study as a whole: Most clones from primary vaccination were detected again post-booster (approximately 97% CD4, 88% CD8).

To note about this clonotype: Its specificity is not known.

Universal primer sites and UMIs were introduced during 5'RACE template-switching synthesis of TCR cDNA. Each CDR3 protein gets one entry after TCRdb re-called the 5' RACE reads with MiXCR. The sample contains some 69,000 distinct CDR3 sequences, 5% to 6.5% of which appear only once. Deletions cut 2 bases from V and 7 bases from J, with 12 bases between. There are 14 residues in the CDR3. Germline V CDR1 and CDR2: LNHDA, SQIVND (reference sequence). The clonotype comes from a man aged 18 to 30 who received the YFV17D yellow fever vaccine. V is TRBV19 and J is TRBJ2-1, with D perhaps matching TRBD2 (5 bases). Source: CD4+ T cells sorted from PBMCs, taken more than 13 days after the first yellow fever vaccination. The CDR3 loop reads CASSIRVRGNEQFF. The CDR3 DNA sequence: TGTGCCAGTAGTATACGGGTCCGAGGGAATGAGCAGTTCTTC. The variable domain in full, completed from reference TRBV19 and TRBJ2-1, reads DGGITQSPKYLFRKEGQNVTLSCEQNLNHDAMYWYRQDPGQGLRLIYYSQIVNDFQKGDIAEGYSVSREKKESFPLTVTSAQKNPTAFYLCASSIRVRGNEQFFGPGTRLTVL.